This TCR beta chain was recorded in a study of CD8 T cells in Susac syndrome. Study findings and constraints: The relatively small number of individuals in the TCR sequencing and HLA analysis was acknowledged by the study.

Turning to this clonotype: Antigen: not known.

Reverse transcription of 0.5 to 1 ug RNA was carried out with random hexamers. Amplification of TCR beta CDR3 spanned 54 Vbeta and 13 Jbeta via immunoSEQ multiplex PCR. Via MiXCR, TCRdb re-called the immunoSEQ multiplex PCR reads, giving one row per CDR3 protein. The sample records about 60,000 distinct CDR3 sequences, over 85% being singletons. Sequencing targeted TCR beta in T cells from blood (CD8+ and CD4+). TEMRA cells were enriched by FACS, while CD8+ and CD4+ T cells were obtained through a negative isolation that was performed magnetically. The junction had 15 bases not matched to a gene; V was cut back by 1 base and J by 7 bases. The CDR3 runs to 17 residues. Germline values: CDR1 LGHNA, CDR2 YNFKEQ.

The sample comprised CD8+ T cells from PBMCs. The sequence derives from a human donor in good health. The chain links TRBV4-2 to TRBJ2-7; 8 bases fit TRBD2. In DNA form, the CDR3 reads TGTGCCAGCAGCCAAGGTGACCTGACTAGCGAGGTCAGGGAGCAGTACTTC. This encodes CASSQGDLTSEVREQYF.